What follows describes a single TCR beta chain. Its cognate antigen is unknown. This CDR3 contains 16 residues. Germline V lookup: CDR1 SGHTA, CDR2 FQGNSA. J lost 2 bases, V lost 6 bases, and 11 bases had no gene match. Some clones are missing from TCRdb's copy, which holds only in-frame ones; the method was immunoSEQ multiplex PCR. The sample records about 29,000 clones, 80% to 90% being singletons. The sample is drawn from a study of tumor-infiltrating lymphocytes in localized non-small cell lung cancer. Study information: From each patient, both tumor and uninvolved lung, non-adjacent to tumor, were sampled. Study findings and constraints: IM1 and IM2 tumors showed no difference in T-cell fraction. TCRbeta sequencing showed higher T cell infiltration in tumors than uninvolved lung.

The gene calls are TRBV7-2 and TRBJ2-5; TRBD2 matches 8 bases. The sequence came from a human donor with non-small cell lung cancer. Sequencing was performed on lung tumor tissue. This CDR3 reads CASRIVAGRVQETQYF. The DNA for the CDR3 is TGTGCCAGCAGAATTGTAGCGGGGAGGGTTCAAGAGACCCAGTACTTC.